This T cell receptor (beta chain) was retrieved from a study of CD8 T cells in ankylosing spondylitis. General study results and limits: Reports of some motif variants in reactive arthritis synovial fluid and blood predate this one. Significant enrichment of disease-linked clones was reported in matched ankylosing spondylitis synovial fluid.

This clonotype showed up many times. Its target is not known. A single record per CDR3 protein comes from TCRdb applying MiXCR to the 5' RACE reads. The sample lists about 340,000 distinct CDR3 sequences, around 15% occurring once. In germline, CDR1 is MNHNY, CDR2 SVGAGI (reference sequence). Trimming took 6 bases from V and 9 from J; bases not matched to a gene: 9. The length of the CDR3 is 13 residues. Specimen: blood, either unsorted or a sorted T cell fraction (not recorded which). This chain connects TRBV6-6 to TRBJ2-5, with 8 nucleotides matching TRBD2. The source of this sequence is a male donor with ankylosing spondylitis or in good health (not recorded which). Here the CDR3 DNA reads TGTGCCAGCAGGGGACTAGGCCCTGCGGCCCAGTACTTC. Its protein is CASRGLGPAAQYF.